This TCR beta chain is from a study of glioma-infiltrating T cells after dendritic cell vaccination. Study at large: Treatment, given 2003 to 2012, was autologous tumor lysate-pulsed dendritic cell vaccination.

Points from the study as a whole: Survival was not directly related to TCR clonality in these patients.

This clone was counted a single time. As yet, its antigen is unknown. Profiling relied on immunoSEQ multiplex PCR, and the TCRdb table lists in-frame clones only, not all of them. The sample includes around 67,000 clones, roughly 79% of them seen just once. The sequence came from a human donor with glioblastoma. The source was blood, collected before dendritic cell vaccination.

CDR3 coding DNA: TGTGCCAGCAGCTCTCTATCAACAGGGCAACTAAGCACTGAAGCTTTCTTT. Translation gives CASSSLSTGQLSTEAFF. The chain links TRBV5-8 to TRBJ1-1; a weak D match, TRBD1 (6 bases). V was clipped by 3 bases and J by 4 bases, with 22 bases between them. This CDR3 has 17 amino acids. The V gene's germline CDR1 is SGHTS and CDR2 YDEGEE.